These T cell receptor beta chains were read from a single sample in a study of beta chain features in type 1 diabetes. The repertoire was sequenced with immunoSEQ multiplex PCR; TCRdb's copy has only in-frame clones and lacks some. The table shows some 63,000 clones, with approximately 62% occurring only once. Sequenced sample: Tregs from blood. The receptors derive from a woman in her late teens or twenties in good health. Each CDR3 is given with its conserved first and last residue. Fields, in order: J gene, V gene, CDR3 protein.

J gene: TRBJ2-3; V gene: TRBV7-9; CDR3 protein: CASSQGLSTDTQYF
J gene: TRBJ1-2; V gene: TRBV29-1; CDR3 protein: CSVKLRDRVASYTF
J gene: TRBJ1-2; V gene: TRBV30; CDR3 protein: CAWSPDQGAGGYTF
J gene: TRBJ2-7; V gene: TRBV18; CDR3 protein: CASSPWDSGRYEQYF
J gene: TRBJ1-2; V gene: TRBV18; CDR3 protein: CASSTAGAPRYGYTF
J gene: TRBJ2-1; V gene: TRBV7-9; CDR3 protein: CASSLSGGAYNEQFF
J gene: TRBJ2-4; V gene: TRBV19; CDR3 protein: CASSIRQGANIQYF
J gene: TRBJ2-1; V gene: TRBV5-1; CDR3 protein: CASTSGGYNEQFF
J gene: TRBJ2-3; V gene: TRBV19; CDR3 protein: CASSLQTGDTQYF
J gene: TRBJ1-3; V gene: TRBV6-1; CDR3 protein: CASSDNRVGNTIYF
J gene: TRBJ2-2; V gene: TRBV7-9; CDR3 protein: CASSLVGVGGELFF
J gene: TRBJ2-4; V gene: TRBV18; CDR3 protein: CASSPGQPSTVQYF
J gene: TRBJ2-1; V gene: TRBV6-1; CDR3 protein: CASSIGGTLYNEQFF
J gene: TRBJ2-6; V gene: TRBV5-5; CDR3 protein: CASNPRDRASGANVLTF
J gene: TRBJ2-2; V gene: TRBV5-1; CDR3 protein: CASSLGTSTVNTGELFF
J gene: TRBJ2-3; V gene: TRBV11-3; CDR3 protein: CASSLDTRGTQYF
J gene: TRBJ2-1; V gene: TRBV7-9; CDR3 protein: CASSLPQSEEQFF
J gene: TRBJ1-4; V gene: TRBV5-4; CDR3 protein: CASSSGTGGPLNEKLFF
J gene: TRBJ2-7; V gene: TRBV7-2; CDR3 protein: CASSFGTSNYEQYF
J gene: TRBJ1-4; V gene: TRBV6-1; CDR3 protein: CASSEVYHRGGDEKLFF
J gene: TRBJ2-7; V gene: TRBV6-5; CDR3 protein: CASSYGGTVAYEQYF
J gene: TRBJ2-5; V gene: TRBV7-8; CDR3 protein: CASSLLGTEQETQYF
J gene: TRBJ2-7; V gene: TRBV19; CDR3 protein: CASTPFRAGSRYEQYF
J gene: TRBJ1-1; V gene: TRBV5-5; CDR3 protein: CASSSTPTGRAEAFF